This T cell receptor (beta chain) was observed in a study of blood T cell repertoires in COVID-19. Assay used: immunoSEQ multiplex PCR; TCRdb lists only in-frame clones, some missing. Here the sample spans hundreds of thousands of clones, nearly 90% being singletons. V lost 3 bases, J lost 2 bases, and 4 bases lay in between. Germline CDR1 WSHSY, CDR2 SAAADI. The CDR3 is made up of 12 amino acids. V gene TRBV10-2 combines with J gene TRBJ1-2; no clear D. The clonotype was recovered from a woman aged 18-35 years with acute COVID-19. Sequenced: PBMCs or T cells enriched from blood (not recorded which). Written as DNA, the CDR3 is TGCGCCAGCAGTGACTTAAACTATGGCTACACCTTC. It translates to CASSDLNYGYTF.